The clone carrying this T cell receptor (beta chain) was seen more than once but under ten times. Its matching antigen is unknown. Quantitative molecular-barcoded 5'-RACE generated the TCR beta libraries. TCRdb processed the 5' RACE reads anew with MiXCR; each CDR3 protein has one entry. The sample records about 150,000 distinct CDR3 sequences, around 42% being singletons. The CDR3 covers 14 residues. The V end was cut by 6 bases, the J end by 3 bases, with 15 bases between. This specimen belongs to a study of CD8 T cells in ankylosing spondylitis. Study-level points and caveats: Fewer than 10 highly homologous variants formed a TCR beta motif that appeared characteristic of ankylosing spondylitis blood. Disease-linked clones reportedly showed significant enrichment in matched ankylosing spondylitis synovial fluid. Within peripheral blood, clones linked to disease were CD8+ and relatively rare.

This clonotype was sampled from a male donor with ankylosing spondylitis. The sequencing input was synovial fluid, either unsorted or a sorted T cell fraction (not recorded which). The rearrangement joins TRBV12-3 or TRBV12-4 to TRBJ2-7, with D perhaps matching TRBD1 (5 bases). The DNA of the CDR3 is TGTGCCAGCAGCGATAGCCAGGGTTTCTACGAGCAGTACTTC. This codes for CASSDSQGFYEQYF.